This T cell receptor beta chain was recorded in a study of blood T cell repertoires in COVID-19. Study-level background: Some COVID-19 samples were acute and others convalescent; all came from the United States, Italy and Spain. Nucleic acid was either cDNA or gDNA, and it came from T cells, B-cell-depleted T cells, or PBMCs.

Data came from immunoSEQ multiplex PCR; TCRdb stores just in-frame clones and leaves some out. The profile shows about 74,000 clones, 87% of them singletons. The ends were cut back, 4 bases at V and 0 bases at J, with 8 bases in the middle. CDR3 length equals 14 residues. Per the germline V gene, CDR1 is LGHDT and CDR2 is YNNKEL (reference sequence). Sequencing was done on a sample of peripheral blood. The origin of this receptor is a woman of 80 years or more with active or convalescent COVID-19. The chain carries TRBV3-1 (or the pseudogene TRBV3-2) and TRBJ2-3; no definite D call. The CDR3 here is CASSRGGSTDTQYF. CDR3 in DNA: TGTGCCAGCAGCCGAGGTGGGAGCACAGATACGCAGTATTTT.